The next 28 T cell receptor beta chains were all read from a single sample in a study of CD8+ T cells in alopecia areata. The treatment: oral pan-JAK inhibitor, 5-10 mg twice daily. RNA was isolated and reverse transcribed to cDNA, the sequencing template. Clones were sequenced by immunoSEQ multiplex PCR, and TCRdb holds only the in-frame ones, with some missing. The data hold roughly 200,000 clones, with 53% observed a single time. Sequences were derived from CD8+ T cells sorted from blood, sampled at week 24, from a patient treated with tofacitinib. The receptors stem from a human donor with alopecia areata.

The V call is TRBV2, the J call TRBJ1-1; the match to TRBD1 covers 8 bases. Germline-derived CDR1 and CDR2 are SNHLY and FYNNEI. This CDR3 is 11 amino acids long. The V and J ends lost 9 bases and 12 bases, in that order; junction bases with no gene match: 9. The DNA for the CDR3 is TGTGCCAGTAAGACAGGGGAAGTGACTTTCTTT. This codes for CASKTGEVTFF.

This clone has only a few counts. The V call is TRBV5-1, the J call TRBJ1-6; D uncertain. This CDR3 has 13 residues. Germline V gene lookup returns CDR1 SGHRS and CDR2 YFSETQ. V lost 3 bases and J 9 bases, leaving 10 bases between the germline ends. CDR3 region: CASSYSPGSPLHF. The CDR3 DNA follows: TGCGCCAGCAGCTACAGCCCGGGTTCACCCCTCCACTTT.

The chain joins TRBV14 to TRBJ1-2, with 9 bases aligning to TRBD1. The V and J ends lost 1 base and 6 bases, in that order; junction bases with no gene match: 12. CDR3 size: 17 residues. Germline CDR1 is SGHDN and CDR2 is FVKESK. CDR3 nucleotides: TGTGCCAGCAGCCAAGCCCTCACCGGGACAGGGATAGATGGCTACACCTTC. Its translation is CASSQALTGTGIDGYTF.

The V gene is TRBV29-1, the J gene TRBJ2-3; the D is unclear. The CDR3 is made up of 13 amino acids. V was clipped by 4 bases and J by 0 bases, with 8 bases between them. CDR1 is SQVTM and CDR2 is ANQGSEA in the germline V gene. The CDR3: CSVGSDSTDTQYF. In nucleotides, the CDR3 is TGCAGCGTTGGGTCGGACAGCACAGATACGCAGTATTTT.

The rearrangement uses TRBV30 and TRBJ1-4; D is undetermined. V lost 4 bases and J lost 7, with 10 bases in between. The CDR3 extends over 12 amino acids. In germline, CDR1 is GTSNPN, CDR2 SVGIG (reference sequence). For the CDR3, the DNA is TGTGCCTGGAAATGGGTTGGTGAAAAACTGTTTTTT. Its translation is CAWKWVGEKLFF.

V usage is TRBV30 and J usage is TRBJ2-2, with 7 bases fitting TRBD2. Germline V gene sequence: CDR1 GTSNPN, CDR2 SVGIG (reference sequence). The ends lost 2 bases at V and 5 bases at J; junction bases unmatched: 5. This CDR3 has 14 residues. Here the CDR3 DNA reads TGTGCCTGGAGTCGGGGAGGGAGAACCGGGGAGCTGTTTTTT. This sequence encodes CAWSRGGRTGELFF. The whole variable domain, remainder taken from reference TRBV30 and TRBJ2-2, is SQTIHQWPATLVQPVGSPLSLECTVEGTSNPNLYWYRQAAGRGLQLLFYSVGIGQISSEVPQNLSASRPQDRQFILSSKKLLLSDSGFYLCAWSRGGRTGELFFGEGSRLTVL.

This clone was seen only a few times. The CDR3 reads CASSGGTRDREQYF. The DNA of the CDR3 is TGTGCCAGCAGTGGCGGGACGAGGGACCGGGAGCAGTACTTC. The chain links TRBV25-1 to TRBJ2-7; D is perhaps TRBD2 (6 bases). The ends were cut back, 4 bases at V and 7 bases at J, with 17 bases in the middle. The CDR3 contains 14 residues. Germline V gene lookup returns CDR1 MGHDK and CDR2 SYGVNS.

V and J are TRBV6-6 and TRBJ1-5, with D possibly being TRBD1 (5 bases). CDR1 MNHNY and CDR2 SVGAGI come from the germline V gene (reference sequence). This CDR3 contains 14 residues. Trimming shortened V by 6 bases and J by 4 bases, and 13 bases separated the two germline ends. This CDR3 reads CASSPRGANQPQHF. In DNA form, the CDR3 reads TGTGCCAGCAGCCCCAGAGGGGCAAATCAGCCCCAGCATTTT.

This chain connects TRBV12-5 to TRBJ2-7; D remains ambiguous. V was pared by 6 bases and J by 1 base, with 16 bases between. Per the germline V gene, CDR1 is LGHNT and CDR2 is FRNRAP. The CDR3 is 15 residues long. The CDR3 sequence: CASGPPGSSSYEQYF. Written as DNA, the CDR3 is TGTGCTAGTGGACCCCCCGGGTCTTCTTCCTACGAGCAGTACTTC.

This chain uses TRBV2 with TRBJ1-4; D is unclear. This CDR3 region has 15 residues. Trimming pared 3 bases from V and 1 base from J, leaving 9 bases between. Germline V gene data show CDR1 as SNHLY and CDR2 as FYNNEI. Here the CDR3 DNA reads TGTGCCAGCAGTGATCCGAGCGGAACTAATGAAAAACTGTTTTTT. Its protein is CASSDPSGTNEKLFF.

The gene calls are TRBV19 and TRBJ2-4; a weak D match, TRBD1 (6 bases). V was clipped by 5 bases and J by 9 bases, with 17 bases between them. Looked up from germline, CDR1 is LNHDA and CDR2 is SQIVND (reference sequence). There are 14 residues in the CDR3. The CDR3 loop reads CASSETNRDPIQYF. The CDR3 nucleotides read TGTGCCAGTAGTGAAACTAACAGGGATCCCATTCAGTACTTC.

A few counts support this clone. This rearrangement joins TRBV19 to TRBJ1-1, with TRBD1 as a possible D gene (6 bases). This CDR3 has 14 amino acids. V shed 3 bases and J shed 4 bases, with 12 bases lying between them. In germline, CDR1 is LNHDA, CDR2 SQIVND (reference sequence). This CDR3 is CASSMETGLTEAFF. CDR3 sequence (DNA): TGTGCCAGTAGTATGGAAACAGGGCTCACTGAAGCTTTCTTT.

This chain joins TRBV13 and TRBJ1-2, with D uncertain. The germline V gene has CDR1 PRHDT and CDR2 FYEKMQ (reference sequence). The CDR3 runs 14 residues. V lost 5 bases to trimming and J lost 3 bases, with 13 bases between them. The CDR3 DNA is TGTGCCAGCAGCCCAAGGACGGGAGACTATGGCTACACCTTC. Translated, it gives CASSPRTGDYGYTF.

J is TRBJ2-5 and V is TRBV29-1, with D possibly matching TRBD1 (5 bases). The J call is in doubt because the DNA end fits TRBJ2-7 better. CDR3 length: 13 residues. Per germline, CDR1 SQVTM and CDR2 ANQGSEA. In nucleotides, the CDR3 is TGCAGCGTCGAAAACCCTGACAGCTACGAGCAGTACTTC. Its protein product is CSVENPDSYEQYF.

This clone has more than one count but fewer than ten. This sequence joins TRBV6-6 and TRBJ1-5, with no clear D. The ends were cut back, 4 bases at V and 0 bases at J, with 4 bases in the middle. The CDR3 length is 13 residues. Germline values: CDR1 MNHNY, CDR2 SVGAGI (reference sequence). The CDR3 spells CASSLNSNQPQHF. The CDR3 nucleotides are TGTGCCAGCAGTTTAAATAGCAATCAGCCCCAGCATTTT.

The table lists this clone with many counts. This chain connects TRBV6-1 to TRBJ1-2; a weak D match, TRBD1 (5 bases). Trimming shortened V by 10 bases and J by 4 bases, and 19 bases separated the two germline ends. The CDR3 contains 14 residues. CDR1 is MNHNS and CDR2 is SASEGT in the germline V gene. CDR3 bases: TGTGCCATCCTACTGGGGCAGAGGTTCTATGGCTACACCTTC. Translation gives CAILLGQRFYGYTF.

This clone was observed a handful of times. The chain employs TRBV29-1 and TRBJ1-2, with 7 nucleotides matching TRBD1. This CDR3 contains 14 residues. Germline V lookup: CDR1 SQVTM, CDR2 ANQGSEA. The ends lost 6 bases at V and 2 bases at J; junction bases unmatched: 9. CDR3 coding DNA: TGCAGCGTCCCCCAGGGGGGGGTCAACTATGGCTACACCTTC. It translates to CSVPQGGVNYGYTF.

This clone was counted a few times. At the DNA level, this CDR3 is encoded by other sequences in the same sample as well. The genes are TRBV5-6 and TRBJ2-7; D possibly corresponds to TRBD2 (6 bases). This CDR3 is built from 13 residues. The germline V gene has CDR1 SGHDT and CDR2 YYEEEE. V was shortened by 1 base and J by 4 bases, with 9 bases between the two germline ends. The CDR3 spells CASSLTGDYEQYF. The CDR3 bases are TGTGCCAGCAGCTTGACGGGGGATTACGAGCAGTACTTC.

The gene calls are TRBV18 and TRBJ2-7; 7 bases line up with TRBD1. V trimming: 5 bases; J trimming: 2 bases; junction bases outside the gene matches: 6. CDR3 length: 14 amino acids. Per germline, CDR1 KGHSH and CDR2 LQKENI. The CDR3 DNA reads TGTGCCAGCTCAGAGACAGGGCGAACCTACGAGCAGTACTTC. This gives the protein CASSETGRTYEQYF.

The chain is built from TRBV4-1 and TRBJ2-3, with D hard to call. The CDR3 is made up of 14 amino acids. Trimming removed 9 bases from V and 1 base from J, with 14 bases in between. CDR1 is MGHRA, CDR2 YSYEKL, per germline. The CDR3 DNA reads as TGCGCCAGTAATCCGTTCCAGGGCACAGATACGCAGTATTTT. It yields the protein CASNPFQGTDTQYF.

CDR3 sequence reads: CASSQVVRNEQFF. The CDR3 nucleotides read TGTGCCAGCAGCCAAGTGGTAAGGAATGAGCAGTTCTTC. The chain carries TRBV14 and TRBJ2-1; D is uncertain. CDR3 size: 13 residues. Trimming stripped 1 base from V and 7 bases from J, with 8 bases between. Germline V gene lookup returns CDR1 SGHDN and CDR2 FVKESK.

The chain combines TRBV29-1 with TRBJ1-1, with no clear D. Germline loops: CDR1 SQVTM, CDR2 ANQGSEA. The CDR3 consists of 11 residues. The V and J ends lost 6 bases and 1 base respectively, with 6 bases between them. CDR3 loop: CSVPRNTEAFF. DNA for the CDR3: TGCAGCGTCCCTCGGAACACTGAAGCTTTCTTT.

The chain joins TRBV27 to TRBJ1-2; 11 bases line up with TRBD1. From germline, CDR1 is MNHEY and CDR2 SMNVEV (reference sequence). The ends lost 7 bases at V and 6 bases at J; junction bases unmatched: 4. The CDR3 spans 13 residues. DNA for the CDR3: TGTGCCAGCACCGCGGGACAGGGGGATGGCTACACCTTC. Amino acids: CASTAGQGDGYTF.

J is TRBJ2-1 and V is TRBV5-1; TRBD1 aligns across 10 bases. The CDR3 has 14 amino acids. Germline V lookup: CDR1 SGHRS, CDR2 YFSETQ. The junction had 6 bases not matched to a gene; V was cut back by 5 bases and J by 7 bases. The chain's CDR3 is CASRSPGQGNEQFF. CDR3 nucleotides: TGCGCCAGCAGATCACCGGGACAGGGGAATGAGCAGTTCTTC.

V is TRBV4-3 and J is TRBJ2-7; 8 nucleotides agree with TRBD1. This CDR3 region has 15 residues. The ends lost 1 base at V and 2 bases at J; junction bases unmatched: 4. Looked up from germline, CDR1 is LGHNA and CDR2 is YSLEER. The CDR3 region is CASSQGQGPTYEQYF. Written as DNA, the CDR3 is TGCGCCAGCAGCCAAGGACAGGGGCCAACCTACGAGCAGTACTTC.

This chain uses TRBV4-3 with TRBJ2-1; no definite D call. Germline V gene sequence: CDR1 LGHNA, CDR2 YSLEER. Trimming left V 0 bases short and J 6 bases short, with 12 bases between. This CDR3 has 15 residues. CDR3 DNA: TGCGCCAGCAGCCAAGACAGGAACCCGCCCAATGAGCAGTTCTTC. This encodes CASSQDRNPPNEQFF.

Written as DNA, the CDR3 is TGTGCCTGGAGGAATGGAGGAGAGACCCAGTACTTC. Translation: CAWRNGGETQYF. This chain links TRBV30 with TRBJ2-5; D perhaps matches TRBD2 (5 bases). V shed 3 bases and J shed 4 bases, with 9 bases lying between them. CDR1 GTSNPN and CDR2 SVGIG come from the germline V gene (reference sequence). The CDR3 consists of 12 residues.

This rearrangement joins TRBV5-4 to TRBJ1-1; 7 nucleotides agree with TRBD1. Germline CDR1 reads SGHNT; CDR2 reads YYREEE (reference sequence). The V segment lost 0 bases and the J segment 5 bases; nucleotides outside the gene matches: 7. The CDR3 has 15 amino acids. CDR3 region: CASSLDRGRLTEAFF. For the CDR3, the DNA is TGTGCCAGCAGCTTGGACAGGGGACGACTGACTGAAGCTTTCTTT.